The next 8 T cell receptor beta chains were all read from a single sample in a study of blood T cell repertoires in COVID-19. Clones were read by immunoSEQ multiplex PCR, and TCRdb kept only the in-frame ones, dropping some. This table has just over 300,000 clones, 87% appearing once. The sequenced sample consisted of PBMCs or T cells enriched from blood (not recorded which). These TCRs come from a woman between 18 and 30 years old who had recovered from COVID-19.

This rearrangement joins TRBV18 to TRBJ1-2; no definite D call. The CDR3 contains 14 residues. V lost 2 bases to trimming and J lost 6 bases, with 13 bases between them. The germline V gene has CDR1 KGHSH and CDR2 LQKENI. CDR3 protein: CASSPWSGMDGYTF. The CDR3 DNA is TGTGCCAGCTCACCATGGAGCGGTATGGATGGCTACACCTTC.

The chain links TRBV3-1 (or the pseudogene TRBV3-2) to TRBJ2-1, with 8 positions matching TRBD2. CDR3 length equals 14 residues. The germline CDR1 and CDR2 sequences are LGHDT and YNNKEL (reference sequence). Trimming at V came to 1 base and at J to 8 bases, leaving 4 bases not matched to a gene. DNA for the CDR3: TGTGCCAGCAGCCAAGCGGGGGGGCCGGATGAGCAGTTCTTC. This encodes CASSQAGGPDEQFF.

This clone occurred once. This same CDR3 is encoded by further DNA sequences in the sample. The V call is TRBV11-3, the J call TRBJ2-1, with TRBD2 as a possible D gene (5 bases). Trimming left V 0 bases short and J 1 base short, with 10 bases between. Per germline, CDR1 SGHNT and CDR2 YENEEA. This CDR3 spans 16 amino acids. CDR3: CASSLEGSGSYNEQFF. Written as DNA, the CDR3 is TGTGCCAGCAGCTTAGAAGGGAGTGGGTCCTACAATGAGCAGTTCTTC.

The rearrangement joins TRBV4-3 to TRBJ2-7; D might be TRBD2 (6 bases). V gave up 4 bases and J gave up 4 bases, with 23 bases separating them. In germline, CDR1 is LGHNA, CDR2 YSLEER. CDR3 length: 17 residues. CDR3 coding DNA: TGCGCCAGCAGCCCCTCGTTAACGGCGGGGCGGGCTTACGAGCAGTACTTC. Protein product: CASSPSLTAGRAYEQYF.

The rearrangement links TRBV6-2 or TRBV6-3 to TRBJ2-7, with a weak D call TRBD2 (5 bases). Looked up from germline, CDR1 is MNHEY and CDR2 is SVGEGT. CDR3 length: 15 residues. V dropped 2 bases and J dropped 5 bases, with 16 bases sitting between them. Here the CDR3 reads CASSYHTSGIDEQYF. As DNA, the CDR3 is TGTGCCAGCAGTTACCACACTAGTGGAATCGACGAGCAGTACTTC.

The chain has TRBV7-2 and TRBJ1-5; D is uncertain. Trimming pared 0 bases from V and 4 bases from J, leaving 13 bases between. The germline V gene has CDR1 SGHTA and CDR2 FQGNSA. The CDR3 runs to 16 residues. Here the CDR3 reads CASSLAGGRLNQPQHF. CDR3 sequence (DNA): TGTGCCAGCAGCTTAGCCGGCGGCAGACTGAATCAGCCCCAGCATTTT. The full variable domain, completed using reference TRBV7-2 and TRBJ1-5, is GAGVSQSPSNKVTEKGKDVELRCDPISGHTALYWYRQSLGQGLEFLIYFQGNSAPDKSGLPSDRFSAERTGGSVSTLTIQRTQQEDSAVYLCASSLAGGRLNQPQHFGDGTRLSIL.

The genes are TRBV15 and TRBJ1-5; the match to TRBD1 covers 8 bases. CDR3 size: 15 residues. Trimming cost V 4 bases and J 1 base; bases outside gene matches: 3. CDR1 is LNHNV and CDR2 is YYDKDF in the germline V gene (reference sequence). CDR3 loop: CATSKQGGSNQPQHF. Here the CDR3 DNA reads TGTGCCACCAGCAAACAGGGGGGAAGCAATCAGCCCCAGCATTTT.

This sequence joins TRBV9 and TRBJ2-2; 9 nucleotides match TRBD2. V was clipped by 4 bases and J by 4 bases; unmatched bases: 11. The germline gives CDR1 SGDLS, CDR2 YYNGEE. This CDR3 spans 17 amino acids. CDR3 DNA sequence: TGTGCCAGCAGCCCCCGGGAGCGGGGGGTCCTCACCGGGGAGCTGTTTTTT. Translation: CASSPRERGVLTGELFF.